This T cell receptor (beta chain) comes out of a study of T cell repertoires in aging, cancer and after chemotherapy. In the study overall: Six age groups, ranging from 30 or younger to 70 or older, included the donors. Repeat sampling of healthy donors over several months to years showed clear clonal overlap. Broader study findings: Loss of evenness, beyond lost richness, contributed to age-related TCR diversity decline in cancer patients. Untreated cancer patients had significantly lower blood TCR diversity than age-matched healthy donors.

This clonotype is medium-sized in the sample. The antigen is unknown. V shed 4 bases, J shed 5 bases, and the junction held 5 bases outside the gene matches. The germline CDR1 and CDR2 sequences are LNHDA and SQIVND (reference sequence). The CDR3 is made up of 17 amino acids. TCR beta rearrangements were amplified from peripheral blood genomic DNA. Multiplex touch-down PCR with TRB-A/B primers amplified rearranged V-D-J TRB sequences. TCRdb passed the multiplex PCR reads through MiXCR, listing each CDR3 protein once. The sample contains around 13,000 distinct CDR3 sequences, approximately 40% of which appear only once.

The TCR originated in a human donor in good health. The donor label of this sample is uncertain. Sample: blood. The rearrangement joins TRBV19 to TRBJ2-2; 15 bases match TRBD2. CDR3 sequence (DNA): TGTGCCAGTAGTAACCTGGGACTAGCGGGAGGAACCGGGGAGCTGTTTTTT. Translated, it gives CASSNLGLAGGTGELFF.